The sequence of this T cell receptor (beta chain) was determined in a study of beta chain features in type 1 diabetes. Findings and limits, study-wide: A definitive answer on HLA type influencing TCRB rearrangement was not reached here.

Sorted populations were all over 95% pure. About this clone itself: Its antigen is still unknown.

Of the isolated RNA, all was reverse transcribed, and so the sequenced material was expressed TCRB transcripts. The data were produced by immunoSEQ multiplex PCR, yet TCRdb's version contains in-frame clones alone and is incomplete. The table includes 350,000 or so clones, 15% to 20% detected once. CDR1 is SGHRS and CDR2 is YFSETQ in the germline V gene. Germline trimming cut 1 base from V and 7 bases from J; bases unmatched to any gene: 6. The CDR3 covers 15 residues. The V gene is TRBV5-1, the J gene TRBJ2-1; 9 bases align to TRBD1. Sequencing used naive CD4+ T cells from blood. The origin of this receptor is a woman aged 18-30 years in good health. CDR3 in DNA: TGCGCCAGCAGCTTGAGGGAAGACAGGGGGAATGAGCAGTTCTTC. As protein: CASSLREDRGNEQFF.